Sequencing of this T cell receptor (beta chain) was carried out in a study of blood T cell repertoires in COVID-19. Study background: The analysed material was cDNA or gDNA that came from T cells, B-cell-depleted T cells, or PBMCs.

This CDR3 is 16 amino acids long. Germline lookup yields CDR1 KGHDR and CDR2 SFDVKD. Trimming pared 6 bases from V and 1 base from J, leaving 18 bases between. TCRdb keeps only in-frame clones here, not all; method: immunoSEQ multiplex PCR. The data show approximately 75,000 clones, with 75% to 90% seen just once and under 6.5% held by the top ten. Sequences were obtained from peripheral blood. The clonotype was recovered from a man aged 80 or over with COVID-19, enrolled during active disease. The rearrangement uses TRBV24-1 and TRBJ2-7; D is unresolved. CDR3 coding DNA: TGTGCCACCAGTAATCTGCGCAGGCCTGTATCCTACGAGCAGTACTTC. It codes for CATSNLRRPVSYEQYF.